This T cell receptor beta chain comes out of a study of T-cell memory formation after mild COVID-19. Study-wide background: TCR clustering was largely donor specific.

CDR1 is SNHLY and CDR2 is FYNNEI in the germline V gene. The CDR3 runs to 16 residues. The trim removed 7 bases at V and 1 base at J, leaving 11 bases unmatched. Study observations and caveats: Some responding clones appeared in pre-infection memory, suggesting cross-reactive memory joined. From day 15 to 85, contracting clones were balanced between CD4 and CD8, whereas later expanders leaned toward CD4+.

In TCRdb, the 5' RACE reads were re-called with MiXCR into one record per CDR3 protein. This table has about 360,000 distinct CDR3 sequences, 13% appearing once. Concerning this clonotype: Its antigen is undetermined.

This chain joins TRBV2 and TRBJ2-3, with TRBD2 matching 7 bases. The sequenced sample consisted of PBMCs or a T cell subset sorted from them (not recorded which). This clonotype originated in a young man who had mild COVID-19 (a few samples of this study predate the infection). Cell type and time point are not known. CDR3 DNA: TGTGCCAGCACAAAAGGCTGGGGGGGAGGCACAGATACGCAGTATTTT. As protein: CASTKGWGGGTDTQYF.